The T cell receptor beta chain described here comes from a study of cytomegalovirus exposure and HLA in healthy donors. Study outcomes and limitations: Rarity marked most TCR sequences, yet some public TCRs occurred in many donors. A few chains tied to CMV proved CMV antigen-specific in vitro.

The primer mix had 60 Vbeta and 13 Jbeta primers. Libraries were prepared by immunoSEQ multiplex PCR; TCRdb keeps only in-frame clonotypes and omits some of them. The sample shows some 200,000 clones, over 70% of them seen only once. Points on this clone: Its target is unknown.

Sequencing was done on a sample of PBMCs. This receptor was identified in a woman aged 55-69 years in good health and CMV-seropositive.

The CDR3 is CASSEARSKPQHF. For the CDR3, the DNA is TGTGCCAGCAGTGAAGCCCGTTCTAAGCCCCAGCATTTT. The chain carries TRBV6-1 and TRBJ1-5; D gene uncertain. The CDR3 covers 13 residues. Trimming removed 0 bases from V and 8 bases from J, with 8 bases in between. Germline loops: CDR1 MNHNS, CDR2 SASEGT.